Shown below are 27 T cell receptor beta chains from a single sample sequenced in a study of cytomegalovirus exposure and HLA in healthy donors. Sequenced by immunoSEQ multiplex PCR; TCRdb stores in-frame clones only, minus some. The table shows approximately 300,000 clones, with 80% to 90% occurring only once. The specimen was PBMCs. The receptors come from a woman aged 18-30 years in good health and CMV-seronegative.

This clone was counted only a few times. The chain has TRBV4-2 and TRBJ2-7, with a weak D call TRBD2 (6 bases). In germline, CDR1 is LGHNA, CDR2 YNFKEQ. V was pared by 3 bases and J by 2 bases, with 14 bases between. The CDR3 loop spans 15 amino acids. The CDR3 loop reads CASSQSAGQPYEQYF. The CDR3 coding sequence is TGTGCCAGCAGCCAGTCTGCGGGGCAACCCTACGAGCAGTACTTC.

The V gene is TRBV29-1, the J gene TRBJ1-1; D remains ambiguous. The CDR3 has 14 residues. The V gene lost 6 bases and the J gene lost 1 base, with 15 bases spanning the gap. Germline V gene data show CDR1 as SQVTM and CDR2 as ANQGSEA. In DNA, the CDR3 is TGCAGCGTCAGCGGACGACTAGGGAACACTGAAGCTTTCTTT. Its protein is CSVSGRLGNTEAFF.

This CDR3 reads CASSVTGEMYEQYF. The CDR3 nucleotides are TGTGCCAGCAGTGTCACAGGGGAGATGTACGAGCAGTACTTC. The J gene is TRBJ2-7, the V gene TRBV28; 7 nucleotides line up with TRBD1. Germline V gives CDR1 MDHEN, CDR2 SYDVKM. The junction had 8 bases not matched to a gene; V was cut back by 5 bases and J by 4 bases. CDR3 size: 14 residues.

The rearrangement uses TRBV7-2 and TRBJ2-7; TRBD1 is a possible D gene (6 bases). The V gene's germline CDR1 is SGHTA and CDR2 FQGNSA. Deletions cut 3 bases from V and 0 bases from J, with 15 bases between. CDR3 length: 16 residues. CDR3 in DNA: TGTGCCAGCAGCTTTGAGGGGACACGGACCTCCTACGAGCAGTACTTC. This encodes CASSFEGTRTSYEQYF.

The V call is TRBV18, the J call TRBJ1-5; maybe TRBD1 (6 bases). Looked up from germline, CDR1 is KGHSH and CDR2 is LQKENI. V lost 3 bases to trimming and J lost 7 bases, with 13 bases between them. CDR3 length equals 14 residues. CDR3 sequence: CASSPSGTNQPQHF. The CDR3 nucleotides are TGTGCCAGCTCACCCTCAGGGACAAACCAGCCCCAGCATTTT.

The chain joins TRBV6-5 to TRBJ1-2; D is possibly TRBD1 (5 bases). Germline V gene lookup returns CDR1 MNHEY and CDR2 SVGAGI. Trimming cost V 2 bases and J 3 bases, with 16 bases left between them. The CDR3 runs to 16 residues. The CDR3 loop is CASSYRTGGADYGYTF. DNA of the CDR3: TGTGCCAGCAGTTACAGAACAGGCGGGGCGGACTATGGCTACACCTTC.

The genes are TRBV29-1 and TRBJ2-1; 8 bases match TRBD1. The ends lost 2 bases at V and 12 bases at J; junction bases unmatched: 9. Germline lookup yields CDR1 SQVTM and CDR2 ANQGSEA. The CDR3 spans 13 residues. The CDR3 sequence is CSVESEGQGRQFF. Written as DNA, the CDR3 is TGCAGCGTTGAATCCGAAGGACAGGGCCGGCAGTTCTTC.

Note on this clone: A junction boundary mismatches the germline segment, possibly from a read error. This chain uses TRBV7-7 with TRBJ2-5, with a weak D call TRBD1 (6 bases). The CDR3 covers 15 residues. Germline V lookup: CDR1 SSHAT, CDR2 FNYEAQ (reference sequence). The CDR3: CASSSGLGQQETQYF. The CDR3 nucleotides read TGTGCTAGCAGCTCAGGGCTCGGACAGCAAGAGACCCAGTACTTC.

This rearrangement joins TRBV7-2 to TRBJ2-1; 7 positions match TRBD2. CDR3 length: 16 amino acids. Germline V lookup: CDR1 SGHTA, CDR2 FQGNSA. The ends lost 0 bases at V and 7 bases at J; junction bases unmatched: 9. In DNA, the CDR3 is TGTGCCAGCAGCTTAGCGCCGGGGAGGGCCGTGAATGAGCAGTTCTTC. This gives the protein CASSLAPGRAVNEQFF.

This CDR3 is CASSQDLGGRYNEQFF. CDR3 nucleotide sequence: TGCGCCAGCAGCCAAGATCTTGGGGGGAGGTACAATGAGCAGTTCTTC. V and J are TRBV4-3 and TRBJ2-1; D may be TRBD2 (6 bases). The CDR3 is 16 amino acids. V shed 0 bases and J shed 4 bases, with 13 bases lying between them. The germline CDR1 and CDR2 sequences are LGHNA and YSLEER.

The chain carries TRBV27 and TRBJ2-5, with 7 bases fitting TRBD1. The CDR3 sequence is 16 residues long. Germline V gives CDR1 MNHEY, CDR2 SMNVEV (reference sequence). V shed 8 bases and J 2 bases; nucleotides not matched to a gene: 14. The CDR3 sequence is CASATFSATGQETQYF. The CDR3 coding sequence is TGTGCCAGCGCGACCTTCTCCGCGACAGGGCAAGAGACCCAGTACTTC.

The chain has TRBV7-2 and TRBJ2-3; D possibly corresponds to TRBD2 (5 bases). The CDR3 has 15 amino acids. CDR1 SGHTA and CDR2 FQGNSA come from the germline V gene. V was cut by 2 bases and J by 6 bases, with 15 bases left in between. CDR3 nucleotides: TGTGCCAGCAGCTTAAATGTGGTCCCGGGGGATACGCAGTATTTT. Translating gives CASSLNVVPGDTQYF.

This chain uses TRBV27 with TRBJ2-1; D perhaps matches TRBD2 (6 bases). This CDR3 has 15 amino acids. V shed 5 bases and J shed 3 bases, with 14 bases lying between them. Germline V lookup: CDR1 MNHEY, CDR2 SMNVEV (reference sequence). The CDR3, as DNA: TGTGCCAGCAGTCGCATTAGCGGACTCTACAATGAGCAGTTCTTC. Its translation is CASSRISGLYNEQFF.

V gene TRBV6-1 combines with J gene TRBJ2-7; TRBD2 agrees at 8 bases. V trimming: 3 bases; J trimming: 3 bases; junction bases outside the gene matches: 7. Germline assignment: CDR1 MNHNS and CDR2 SASEGT. There are 15 residues in the CDR3. CDR3 coding DNA: TGTGCCAGCAGTGAGGGACTAGTCATAAGCTACGAGCAGTACTTC. Amino acid sequence: CASSEGLVISYEQYF.

The chain employs TRBV5-4 and TRBJ2-7, with 9 bases fitting TRBD1. V was clipped by 4 bases and J by 2 bases; unmatched bases: 4. The CDR3 is made up of 14 amino acids. Germline V lookup: CDR1 SGHNT, CDR2 YYREEE (reference sequence). The CDR3 coding sequence is TGTGCCAGCAGCCACCGGGACAGGGCCTACGAGCAGTACTTC. Translating gives CASSHRDRAYEQYF.

The rearrangement joins TRBV14 to TRBJ1-4; no firm D call. CDR1 SGHDN and CDR2 FVKESK come from the germline V gene. This CDR3 is 15 amino acids long. The ends were cut back, 1 base at V and 4 bases at J, with 10 bases in the middle. CDR3 sequence: CASSQGATFNEKLFF. CDR3 nucleotides: TGTGCCAGCAGCCAAGGAGCGACCTTTAATGAAAAACTGTTTTTT.

The chain combines TRBV6-1 with TRBJ2-1, with 11 bases identical to TRBD2. Germline CDR1 and CDR2: MNHNS and SASEGT. V lost 6 bases, J lost 4 bases, and 8 bases stayed unmatched. The CDR3 is 16 residues long. The CDR3 loop is CASSETGLAGYNEQFF. The CDR3 region has the DNA TGTGCCAGCAGCGAAACCGGACTAGCGGGTTACAATGAGCAGTTCTTC.

This clone was seen a single time. The rearrangement uses TRBV6-5 and TRBJ2-1; 7 nucleotides match TRBD1. This CDR3 is built from 15 residues. With 6 bases clipped from V and 4 bases from J, the junction kept 9 bases outside the gene matches. Germline assignment: CDR1 MNHEY and CDR2 SVGAGI. The CDR3 loop is CASSPLWDSYNEQFF. DNA of the CDR3: TGTGCCAGCAGCCCCCTCTGGGACAGTTACAATGAGCAGTTCTTC.

This sequence joins TRBV4-2 and TRBJ1-2; 12 bases are shared with TRBD1. This CDR3 spans 16 amino acids. With V trimmed by 1 base and J by 4 bases, 4 bases remained unmatched. Germline V CDR1 and CDR2: LGHNA, YNFKEQ. This CDR3 is CASSQVAGQGAYGYTF. CDR3 in DNA: TGTGCCAGCAGCCAAGTAGCGGGACAGGGGGCCTATGGCTACACCTTC.

The chain is built from TRBV7-9 and TRBJ1-4; D ambiguous. The CDR3 consists of 12 residues. Germline-derived CDR1 and CDR2 are SEHNR and FQNEAQ (reference sequence). V was cut by 2 bases and J by 8 bases, with 6 bases left in between. CDR3 sequence reads: CASSLYTEKLFF. DNA of the CDR3: TGTGCCAGCAGCTTATACACCGAAAAACTGTTTTTT.

This chain uses TRBV2 with TRBJ1-1, with 8 bases lining up with TRBD1. V was pared by 4 bases and J by 0 bases, with 1 base of the junction left unmatched. Germline loops: CDR1 SNHLY, CDR2 FYNNEI. The length of the CDR3 is 14 residues. The CDR3 loop reads CASSGQGMNTEAFF. The CDR3 DNA is TGTGCCAGCAGTGGACAGGGGATGAACACTGAAGCTTTCTTT.

The chain joins TRBV7-2 to TRBJ2-2; TRBD2 matches 14 bases. The germline gives CDR1 SGHTA, CDR2 FQGNSA. Trimming cost V 4 bases and J 5 bases; bases outside gene matches: 3. The CDR3 spans 16 residues. This CDR3 is CASSSRLAGGTGELFF. The CDR3 DNA reads as TGTGCCAGCAGCTCTAGACTAGCGGGAGGGACCGGGGAGCTGTTTTTT.

The chain has TRBV27 and TRBJ2-6; a weak D match, TRBD2 (5 bases). This CDR3 is 15 amino acids long. Germline CDR1 is MNHEY and CDR2 is SMNVEV (reference sequence). The V end lost 3 bases, the J end lost 0 bases, and 6 bases lay between the germline ends. The CDR3 spells CASSLGSSGANVLTF. The CDR3 region has the DNA TGTGCCAGCAGTTTGGGGAGCTCTGGGGCCAACGTCCTGACTTTC.

This chain uses TRBV5-1 with TRBJ1-1; 7 bases line up with TRBD1. Germline values: CDR1 SGHRS, CDR2 YFSETQ. V shed 5 bases, J shed 3 bases, and the junction held 1 base outside the gene matches. The CDR3 consists of 12 residues. CDR3 region: CASSQGDTEAFF. In nucleotides, the CDR3 is TGCGCCAGCAGTCAGGGGGACACTGAAGCTTTCTTT.

The chain employs TRBV7-3 and TRBJ1-2, with 8 bases that match TRBD1. The germline gives CDR1 SGHTA, CDR2 FQGTGA. Trimming took 5 bases from V and 7 from J; bases not matched to a gene: 12. The CDR3 extends over 15 amino acids. In DNA form, the CDR3 reads TGTGCCAGCAGCCCTCACTCAGGGGGCGAAGGTGGCTACACCTTC. Translating it yields CASSPHSGGEGGYTF.

This rearrangement joins TRBV7-2 to TRBJ1-2, with D possibly matching TRBD1 (6 bases). V was trimmed by 1 base and J by 4 bases, leaving 10 bases between them. Germline V CDR1 and CDR2: SGHTA, FQGNSA. The CDR3 is made up of 14 amino acids. The CDR3 spells CASSLDREGYGYTF. The CDR3 coding sequence is TGTGCCAGCAGCTTAGACAGGGAGGGCTATGGCTACACCTTC.

V and J are TRBV29-1 and TRBJ2-1, with TRBD2 matching over 7 bases. V shed 3 bases and J 8 bases; nucleotides not matched to a gene: 7. The CDR3 has 13 residues. CDR1 and CDR2 from the germline V gene are SQVTM and ANQGSEA. CDR3 in amino acids: CSVDAGVSYEQFF. DNA for the CDR3: TGCAGCGTTGACGCGGGAGTCAGCTATGAGCAGTTCTTC.